One and the same sample provided the 10 T cell receptor beta chains below, sequenced in a study of stem cell transplantation in POMP-related autoinflammatory disease. TCRdb's copy holds only in-frame clones and misses some; the assay was immunoSEQ multiplex PCR. The table records some 29,000 clones, 88% of them present only once. Material: CD4+ T cells from PBMCs, obtained before stem cell transplantation. Receptors originate from a human donor with POMP-related autoinflammation and immune dysregulation (PRAID).

This chain uses TRBV6-4 with TRBJ2-5; no definite D call. Germline V gene data show CDR1 as MRHNA and CDR2 as SNTAGT. Trimming cost V 6 bases and J 0 bases, with 8 bases left between them. The CDR3 is made up of 13 amino acids. The CDR3 DNA reads TGTGCCAGCAGCGTACCCTACCAAGAGACCCAGTACTTC. This translates into CASSVPYQETQYF.

V usage is TRBV7-3 and J usage is TRBJ1-6; maybe TRBD1 (5 bases). With 1 base removed from V and 10 bases from J, the gap between germline ends came to 14 bases. Germline V lookup: CDR1 SGHTA, CDR2 FQGTGA. CDR3 length equals 15 residues. CDR3 protein: CASSLRAGKESPLHF. DNA for the CDR3: TGTGCCAGCAGCTTAAGGGCAGGGAAGGAGTCACCCCTCCACTTT.

J is TRBJ2-7 and V is TRBV2; 11 nucleotides align to TRBD2. CDR3 length: 16 residues. The V gene end was trimmed by 7 bases and the J gene end by 7 bases; junction bases not matched to a gene: 15. The germline CDR1 and CDR2 sequences are SNHLY and FYNNEI. CDR3 loop: CASTAPRASGRKEQYF. The DNA for the CDR3 is TGTGCCAGCACGGCTCCACGGGCTAGCGGGAGGAAGGAGCAGTACTTC.

This chain uses TRBV4-1 with TRBJ1-1; 7 bases are a match to TRBD1. Germline-derived CDR1 and CDR2 are MGHRA and YSYEKL. V lost 0 bases and J lost 0; bases outside the gene matches: 4. CDR3 length: 16 amino acids. CDR3 in DNA: TGCGCCAGCAGCCAAGACGGGACAGTAATGAACACTGAAGCTTTCTTT. Translating it yields CASSQDGTVMNTEAFF.

The chain uses TRBV18 and TRBJ2-3; 8 bases agree with TRBD1. The CDR3 contains 16 residues. Germline V gene lookup returns CDR1 KGHSH and CDR2 LQKENI. Trimming took 9 bases from V and 0 from J; bases not matched to a gene: 11. CDR3 sequence reads: CASHRTGGPSTDTQYF. Here the CDR3 DNA reads TGTGCCAGTCATCGAACAGGGGGACCTAGCACAGATACGCAGTATTTT.

This sequence joins TRBV5-4 and TRBJ2-3; D is ambiguous. CDR1 is SGHNT and CDR2 is YYREEE in the germline V gene (reference sequence). Trimming shortened V by 0 bases and J by 4 bases, and 9 bases separated the two germline ends. This CDR3 spans 14 amino acids. This CDR3 reads CASSLGSASDTQYF. The CDR3 nucleotides are TGTGCCAGCAGCTTGGGCTCAGCCTCAGATACGCAGTATTTT.

The chain has TRBV2 and TRBJ1-6; a possible D gene is TRBD1 (6 bases). V was trimmed by 7 bases and J by 9 bases, leaving 13 bases between them. CDR3 length equals 13 residues. Germline CDR1 SNHLY, CDR2 FYNNEI. This CDR3 reads CASTSQGFSPLHF. The CDR3 nucleotides read TGTGCCAGCACTTCACAGGGTTTTTCACCCCTCCACTTT.

The chain recombines TRBV2 with TRBJ2-2; the D gene is possibly TRBD2 (5 bases). Germline V CDR1 and CDR2: SNHLY, FYNNEI. V was cut by 3 bases and J by 5 bases, with 10 bases left in between. This CDR3 region has 14 residues. The CDR3 is CASSDSRATGELFF. DNA of the CDR3: TGTGCCAGCAGTGATTCGAGGGCTACCGGGGAGCTGTTTTTT.

This chain uses TRBV7-2 with TRBJ2-1; D ambiguous. V was cut by 2 bases and J by 8 bases, with 7 bases left in between. Germline-derived CDR1 and CDR2 are SGHTA and FQGNSA. The CDR3 sequence is 12 residues long. This chain's CDR3 is CASSLSYHEQFF. CDR3 DNA: TGTGCCAGCAGCTTATCGTACCATGAGCAGTTCTTC.

The gene calls are TRBV18 and TRBJ1-2; 7 bases are a match to TRBD1. The ends lost 0 bases at V and 4 bases at J; junction bases unmatched: 11. Germline CDR1 is KGHSH and CDR2 is LQKENI. The CDR3 extends over 17 amino acids. CDR3 sequence (DNA): TGTGCCAGCTCACCACCGGCCAGGGGGAGGGGAGGCTATGGCTACACCTTC. Amino acid sequence: CASSPPARGRGGYGYTF.